This entry features one TCR beta chain sequence. This entry comes from a study of blood T cell repertoires in COVID-19. TCRdb's table, derived via immunoSEQ multiplex PCR, lists solely in-frame clones and lacks some. The sample includes about 92,000 clones, around 80% of them seen just once. Material: peripheral blood. The TCR comes from a man aged 45 to 65 who had recovered from COVID-19.

DNA for the CDR3: TGTGCCAGCAGCCAAGAACGACTAGCGGGGGGGAATGAGCAGTTCTTC. Residues: CASSQERLAGGNEQFF. V and J are TRBV4-2 and TRBJ2-1, with 14 bases identical to TRBD2. The CDR3 has 16 amino acids. Germline CDR1 reads LGHNA; CDR2 reads YNFKEQ. V was pared by 0 bases and J by 7 bases, with 2 bases of the junction left unmatched.